Following are 31 T cell receptor beta chains from one sample sequenced in a study of T cells in Graves' hyperthyroidism and ophthalmopathy. Template material for amplifying TCR beta CDR3 regions consisted of RNA transcripts. The TCR CDR3 was amplified in a first-round RT-PCR using the HTBI primer set. TCRdb passed the multiplex PCR reads through MiXCR, listing each CDR3 protein once. The data hold some 350,000 distinct CDR3 sequences, with roughly 15% observed a single time. The sequenced sample consisted of blood. The receptors were gathered from a woman in her thirties or forties with Graves' ophthalmopathy.

On this clonotype: This may be a read error: a much more frequent sequence differs by one nucleotide. This sequence joins TRBV29-1 and TRBJ1-1; 7 bases align to TRBD1. Germline V gene lookup returns CDR1 SQVTM and CDR2 ANQGSEA. This CDR3 has 17 amino acids. CDR3: CGVEKRSEQGWYTEAFF. CDR3 in DNA: TGCGGCGTTGAAAAGCGGAGTGAACAGGGGTGGTACACTGAAGCTTTCTTT.

The chain is built from TRBV20-1 and TRBJ1-1; 10 nucleotides match TRBD1. Germline CDR1 reads DFQATT; CDR2 reads SNEGSKA (reference sequence). This CDR3 has 13 residues. With V trimmed by 5 bases and J by 5 bases, 5 bases remained unmatched. In nucleotides, the CDR3 is TGCAGTGCTTACAGGACAGGGGGAACTGAAGCTTTCTTT. It codes for CSAYRTGGTEAFF.

The rearrangement links TRBV20-1 to TRBJ1-4; TRBD1 aligns across 7 bases. The CDR3 is 15 amino acids. V was clipped by 6 bases and J by 5 bases; unmatched bases: 12. The germline gives CDR1 DFQATT, CDR2 SNEGSKA (reference sequence). CDR3 sequence reads: CSAQRTAGGNEKLFF. CDR3 bases: TGCAGTGCACAGCGGACAGCAGGGGGGAATGAAAAACTGTTTTTT.

This clonotype has a count of ten or more. This chain joins TRBV2 and TRBJ2-7; the match to TRBD1 covers 9 bases. The CDR3 extends over 13 amino acids. J was trimmed by 3 bases and V by 6 bases; bases with no gene match: 3. The germline CDR1 and CDR2 sequences are SNHLY and FYNNEI. The CDR3 DNA reads as TGTGCCAGCAGGAGGACAGGGGACTACGAGCAGTACTTC. It encodes CASRRTGDYEQYF.

V is TRBV6-1 and J is TRBJ1-4; D unclear. The length of the CDR3 is 13 residues. V dropped 5 bases and J dropped 3 bases, with 7 bases sitting between them. Germline V gene data show CDR1 as MNHNS and CDR2 as SASEGT. The CDR3 bases are TGTGCCAGCAGTCACAAACCTAATGAAAAACTGTTTTTT. Its protein is CASSHKPNEKLFF.

At least ten counts were recorded for this clonotype. CDR3 sequence: CASSERVETQYF. The CDR3 region has the DNA TGTGCCAGCAGTGAACGGGTCGAGACCCAGTACTTC. V and J are TRBV2 and TRBJ2-5; D is undetermined. V lost 2 bases and J 5 bases, leaving 6 bases between the germline ends. This CDR3 comprises 12 residues. Germline assignment: CDR1 SNHLY and CDR2 FYNNEI.

This clonotype was recorded at least ten times. This chain joins TRBV20-1 and TRBJ2-3; weak D call: TRBD1 (5 bases). Trimming took 3 bases from V and 0 from J, leaving 10 bases between them. The CDR3 length is 14 residues. Germline V gene sequence: CDR1 DFQATT, CDR2 SNEGSKA (reference sequence). The CDR3 bases are TGCAGTGCTAGGGGGCCGGGTAGCACAGATACGCAGTATTTT. Its translation: CSARGPGSTDTQYF.

There are many counts of this clonotype. V and J are TRBV2 and TRBJ2-1; 9 nucleotides match TRBD2. The CDR3 extends over 15 amino acids. Germline V gene lookup returns CDR1 SNHLY and CDR2 FYNNEI. V lost 4 bases to trimming and J lost 4 bases; unmatched junction nucleotides: 5. The CDR3 protein is CASSATSGAYNEQFF. Here the CDR3 DNA reads TGTGCCAGCAGTGCGACTAGCGGAGCATACAATGAGCAGTTCTTC.

In the case of this clonotype: Germline and junction disagree at one end, which may indicate a read error. This chain uses TRBV6-2 or TRBV6-3 with TRBJ2-2; D tentatively fits TRBD1 or TRBD2 (6 bases each). CDR1 MNHEY and CDR2 SVGEGT come from the germline V gene. The CDR3 has 15 amino acids. The CDR3 sequence is CATRDWGAATGEVFF. In DNA, the CDR3 is TGTGCCACCCGAGATTGGGGGGCCGCGACCGGGGAGGTGTTTTTT.

The gene calls are TRBV29-1 and TRBJ1-5; D not resolved. V was clipped by 6 bases and J by 3 bases, with 9 bases between them. Germline V gene lookup returns CDR1 SQVTM and CDR2 ANQGSEA. The CDR3 spans 12 residues. The chain's CDR3 is CSVVFNNQPQHF. CDR3 DNA: TGCAGCGTGGTCTTTAACAATCAGCCCCAGCATTTT.

This clonotype was counted many times. The chain joins TRBV18 to TRBJ2-1, with TRBD1 as a possible D gene (6 bases). Trimming removed 2 bases at V and 7 bases at J, with 12 bases between. Germline values: CDR1 KGHSH, CDR2 LQKENI. The CDR3 is 14 residues long. CDR3 amino acids: CASSPAQGMNEQFF. The DNA for the CDR3 is TGTGCCAGCTCACCAGCACAGGGTATGAATGAGCAGTTCTTC.

This clonotype has a count of ten or more. The V call is TRBV2, the J call TRBJ1-1; 7 nucleotides line up with TRBD1. J lost 0 bases, V lost 10 bases, and 11 bases had no gene match. This CDR3 has 15 amino acids. In germline, CDR1 is SNHLY, CDR2 FYNNEI. The CDR3 here is CATPKRTGMNTEAFF. CDR3 coding DNA: TGTGCCACACCGAAGAGGACAGGTATGAACACTGAAGCTTTCTTT.

This clonotype was found many times. The chain uses TRBV5-4 and TRBJ2-1; 9 nucleotides agree with TRBD2. The CDR3 has 16 residues. With 3 bases clipped from V and 7 bases from J, the junction kept 11 bases outside the gene matches. CDR1 is SGHNT and CDR2 is YYREEE in the germline V gene (reference sequence). As DNA, the CDR3 is TGTGCCAGCAGCTCCCCGACTGCGGGGGGGCTTAATGAGCAGTTCTTC. It translates to CASSSPTAGGLNEQFF.

The table lists this clonotype with a count of one. A read error is possible here, since a much larger clone lies one base away. This chain links TRBV6-2 or TRBV6-3 with TRBJ1-6; 7 nucleotides line up with TRBD1. V shed 5 bases and J 9 bases; nucleotides not matched to a gene: 7. The germline CDR1 and CDR2 sequences are MNHEY and SVGEGT. This CDR3 has 14 residues. The CDR3 DNA follows: TGTGCCAGCAGTCTACAGGGGAATATTTCACCCCTCCACTTT. This gives the protein CASSLQGNISPLHF.

Ten or more counts support this clonotype. This CDR3 reads CASGRSTGGEGTDTQYF. CDR3 nucleotides: TGTGCTAGTGGTCGAAGTACAGGGGGAGAGGGCACAGATACGCAGTATTTT. The J gene is TRBJ2-3, the V gene TRBV12-5, with 8 positions matching TRBD1. The CDR3 extends over 17 amino acids. J lost 1 base, V lost 5 bases, and 11 bases had no gene match. Germline CDR1 is LGHNT and CDR2 is FRNRAP.

This clonotype has ten or more counts. In DNA form, the CDR3 reads TGTGCCAGCAGGCCAGCCTACGAGCAGTACTTC. It codes for CASRPAYEQYF. The chain joins TRBV2 to TRBJ2-7; D call uncertain. The CDR3 is made up of 11 amino acids. In germline, CDR1 is SNHLY, CDR2 FYNNEI. The germline V and J ends were trimmed by 6 bases and 2 bases, with 5 bases remaining between them.

This clonotype came up many times. The chain uses TRBV27 and TRBJ1-6, with 10 bases aligning to TRBD1. With V trimmed by 5 bases and J by 8 bases, 3 bases remained unmatched. This CDR3 contains 14 residues. Germline V lookup: CDR1 MNHEY, CDR2 SMNVEV (reference sequence). CDR3 bases: TGTGCCAGCAGTGACAGGGGGCCCGATTCACCCCTCCACTTT. Translating it yields CASSDRGPDSPLHF.

This clonotype was counted at least ten times. The V gene is TRBV12-3 or TRBV12-4, the J gene TRBJ2-1; 7 bases fit TRBD1. Trimming at V came to 5 bases and at J to 0 bases, leaving 4 bases not matched to a gene. The CDR3 sequence is 15 residues long. The CDR3 here is CASSAPGGSYNEQFF. The CDR3 DNA sequence: TGTGCCAGCAGTGCACCAGGGGGCTCCTACAATGAGCAGTTCTTC.

The rearrangement links TRBV18 to TRBJ1-2; the D gene is possibly TRBD1 (6 bases). In germline, CDR1 is KGHSH, CDR2 LQKENI. CDR3 length equals 13 residues. With 6 bases removed from V and 6 bases from J, the gap between germline ends came to 14 bases. The CDR3 coding sequence is TGTGCCAGCTCCGCCAGGGGAATTGATGGCTACACCTTC. Translating it yields CASSARGIDGYTF.

Ten or more counts support this clonotype. The V call is TRBV5-1, the J call TRBJ1-1; D gene unclear. Germline values: CDR1 SGHRS, CDR2 YFSETQ. The CDR3 has 15 residues. Deletions cut 7 bases from V and 0 bases from J, with 16 bases between. CDR3 sequence: CASRREGPMNTEAFF. CDR3 coding DNA: TGCGCCAGCCGGAGGGAGGGCCCTATGAACACTGAAGCTTTCTTT.

This clonotype was counted at least ten times. For the CDR3, the DNA is TGTGCCAGCAGAGCCAGGGACAAACTCACAGATACGCAGTATTTT. Its translation: CASRARDKLTDTQYF. This chain uses TRBV2 with TRBJ2-3; TRBD1 might be the D (6 bases). V gave up 6 bases and J gave up 2 bases, with 15 bases separating them. This CDR3 is built from 15 residues. Germline lookup yields CDR1 SNHLY and CDR2 FYNNEI.

This clonotype was found a few times. The V and J genes are TRBV15 and TRBJ2-6; a possible D gene is TRBD2 (6 bases). Trimming took off 5 bases at V and 0 bases at J, with 20 bases between the two ends. The CDR3 consists of 19 residues. Germline CDR1 LNHNV, CDR2 YYDKDF (reference sequence). The CDR3 sequence: CATSPFVVAAPSGANVLTF. CDR3 bases: TGTGCCACCAGCCCTTTTGTGGTAGCGGCACCCTCTGGGGCCAACGTCCTGACTTTC. Variable domain in full (rest from reference TRBV15 and TRBJ2-6): DAMVIQNPRYQVTQFGKPVTLSCSQTLNHNVMYWYQQKSSQAPKLLFHYYDKDFNNEADTPDNFQSRRPNTSFCFLDIRSPGLGDTAMYLCATSPFVVAAPSGANVLTFGAGSRLTVL.

The V gene is TRBV15, the J gene TRBJ1-1, with a tentative D call TRBD1 (6 bases). Deletions cut 5 bases from V and 0 bases from J, with 19 bases between. Germline V gene lookup returns CDR1 LNHNV and CDR2 YYDKDF (reference sequence). CDR3 length: 17 amino acids. CDR3 residues: CATSAYTGQALNTEAFF. For the CDR3, the DNA is TGTGCCACCAGCGCCTATACAGGGCAGGCGTTGAACACTGAAGCTTTCTTT.

This clonotype showed up just a few times. The chain is built from TRBV12-5 and TRBJ1-5, with a tentative D call TRBD1 (6 bases). V was trimmed by 1 base and J by 6 bases, leaving 13 bases between them. There are 15 residues in the CDR3. Germline V gene data show CDR1 as LGHNT and CDR2 as FRNRAP. DNA of the CDR3: TGTGCTAGTGGTTTGGGAATACAGGGCCCTCAGCCCCAGCATTTT. Protein product: CASGLGIQGPQPQHF.

This clonotype appeared many times. This sequence joins TRBV7-9 and TRBJ2-7; 7 bases are a match to TRBD2. CDR1 SEHNR and CDR2 FQNEAQ come from the germline V gene (reference sequence). With 1 base clipped from V and 8 bases from J, the junction kept 5 bases outside the gene matches. The CDR3 length is 13 residues. Written as DNA, the CDR3 is TGTGCCAGCAGCTTAGGGGAGGGGTGGCAGCAGTACTTC. Translation: CASSLGEGWQQYF.

This clonotype was found a few times. The gene calls are TRBV5-4 and TRBJ2-2; unclear D gene. Germline V gene sequence: CDR1 SGHNT, CDR2 YYREEE (reference sequence). This CDR3 contains 15 residues. V dropped 0 bases and J dropped 4 bases, with 10 bases sitting between them. CDR3 sequence (DNA): TGTGCCAGCAGCTTGGGCCGGAGCTTCACCGGGGAGCTGTTTTTT. Protein sequence: CASSLGRSFTGELFF.

The J gene is TRBJ2-7, the V gene TRBV7-9; 9 bases map to TRBD1. CDR3 length: 17 amino acids. Per the germline V gene, CDR1 is SEHNR and CDR2 is FQNEAQ (reference sequence). V trimming: 4 bases; J trimming: 4 bases; junction bases outside the gene matches: 14. The CDR3 reads CASSSRSVQGAAYEQYF. As DNA, the CDR3 is TGTGCCAGCAGCTCCAGGAGCGTACAGGGGGCGGCTTACGAGCAGTACTTC. Drawing the rest from reference TRBV7-9 and TRBJ2-7, the complete variable domain is DTGVSQNPRHKITKRGQNVTFRCDPISEHNRLYWYRQTLGQGPEFLTYFQNEAQLEKSRLLSDRFSAERPKGSFSTLEIQRTEQGDSAMYLCASSSRSVQGAAYEQYFGPGTRLTVT.

V and J are TRBV6-1 and TRBJ1-4; 7 nucleotides match TRBD1. V lost 5 bases and J lost 8; bases outside the gene matches: 8. This CDR3 region has 14 residues. Germline loops: CDR1 MNHNS, CDR2 SASEGT. The CDR3 DNA is TGTGCCAGCAGTTCACAGGGGCGAGTCGAAAAACTGTTTTTT. Translating it yields CASSSQGRVEKLFF.

In this sample, this clonotype turned up many times. The chain joins TRBV2 to TRBJ2-2; D unresolved. Germline values: CDR1 SNHLY, CDR2 FYNNEI. The V end was cut by 7 bases, the J end by 2 bases, with 8 bases between. This CDR3 comprises 13 residues. The CDR3 loop is CASTTDNTGELFF. In nucleotides, the CDR3 is TGTGCCAGCACGACTGATAACACCGGGGAGCTGTTTTTT.

This rearrangement joins TRBV19 to TRBJ1-4; the D gene is possibly TRBD1 (5 bases). The CDR3 length is 14 residues. The germline V and J ends were trimmed by 4 bases and 6 bases, with 12 bases remaining between them. Germline values: CDR1 LNHDA, CDR2 SQIVND (reference sequence). DNA for the CDR3: TGTGCCAGTAGTACGACAGCCGGTGATGAAAAACTGTTTTTT. It is translated as CASSTTAGDEKLFF.

This clonotype has a count of ten or more. V usage is TRBV6-1 and J usage is TRBJ1-2; D is ambiguous. The CDR3 extends over 15 amino acids. Germline lookup yields CDR1 MNHNS and CDR2 SASEGT. V gave up 7 bases and J gave up 1 base, with 16 bases separating them. The CDR3 is CASIEVVLNNYGYTF. The DNA of the CDR3 is TGTGCCAGCATCGAAGTTGTATTAAATAACTATGGCTACACCTTC.